One sample yielded the 7 T cell receptor beta chains listed below, sequenced in a study of T cell responses to AZD1222 COVID-19 vaccine. Generated by immunoSEQ multiplex PCR, the TCRdb table keeps only in-frame clones and is missing some. The sample shows roughly 120,000 clones, over 80% of them seen only once. The sample was peripheral blood, taken on day 0 of AZD1222 vaccination. The receptors stem from an adult in good health.

This chain joins TRBV4-1 and TRBJ2-3; TRBD2 aligns across 7 bases. V lost 1 base to trimming and J lost 5 bases; unmatched junction nucleotides: 6. Germline V gene lookup returns CDR1 MGHRA and CDR2 YSYEKL. The CDR3 sequence is 15 residues long. The DNA of the CDR3 is TGCGCCAGCAGCCAAGCAGGTGGGGGGGGAGATACGCAGTATTTT. Its protein is CASSQAGGGGDTQYF.

This chain connects TRBV6-5 to TRBJ1-1; D is possibly TRBD1 (5 bases). The length of the CDR3 is 13 residues. From germline, CDR1 is MNHEY and CDR2 SVGAGI. The V end lost 10 bases, the J end lost 3 bases, and 15 bases lay between the germline ends. This chain's CDR3 is CATARRGDTEAFF. The DNA for the CDR3 is TGTGCCACCGCCCGGAGGGGAGACACTGAAGCTTTCTTT.

This chain uses TRBV19 with TRBJ1-1, with D possibly matching TRBD1 (6 bases). CDR3 size: 15 residues. CDR1 and CDR2 from the germline V gene are LNHDA and SQIVND (reference sequence). V dropped 5 bases and J dropped 3 bases, with 16 bases sitting between them. CDR3 sequence (DNA): TGTGCCAGTAGTCCCAGGGACACCATGTACACTGAAGCTTTCTTT. This encodes CASSPRDTMYTEAFF.

The J gene is TRBJ2-7, the V gene TRBV6-1; tentatively, D is TRBD2 (6 bases). CDR1 is MNHNS and CDR2 is SASEGT in the germline V gene. This CDR3 region has 15 residues. With 1 base removed from V and 2 bases from J, the gap between germline ends came to 12 bases. This chain's CDR3 is CASSEGLAQAYEQYF. The CDR3 DNA is TGTGCCAGCAGTGAAGGGCTAGCGCAAGCCTACGAGCAGTACTTC.

CDR3 bases: TGTGCCTGGAGGGACCCAGCGAGCTCCTATAATTCACCCCTCCACTTT. Its translation: CAWRDPASSYNSPLHF. The J gene is TRBJ1-6, the V gene TRBV30; unclear D gene. This CDR3 contains 16 residues. Germline loops: CDR1 GTSNPN, CDR2 SVGIG (reference sequence). V shed 3 bases and J shed 0 bases, with 12 bases lying between them.

This sequence joins TRBV6-5 and TRBJ2-5; D not certain. Trimming cost V 2 bases and J 6 bases, with 13 bases left between them. The germline gives CDR1 MNHEY, CDR2 SVGAGI. The CDR3 is 14 amino acids. CDR3 DNA: TGTGCCAGCAGTTACACGACCACTACTAAGACCCAGTACTTC. Translating gives CASSYTTTTKTQYF.

CDR3 sequence reads: CASSYSSGDTEAFF. CDR3 DNA: TGTGCCAGCAGTTACTCGAGCGGGGACACTGAAGCTTTCTTT. The chain is built from TRBV6-2 or TRBV6-3 and TRBJ1-1; no reliable D call. This CDR3 has 14 residues. The V end was cut by 0 bases, the J end by 3 bases, with 8 bases between. Germline V CDR1 and CDR2: MNHEY, SVGEGT.